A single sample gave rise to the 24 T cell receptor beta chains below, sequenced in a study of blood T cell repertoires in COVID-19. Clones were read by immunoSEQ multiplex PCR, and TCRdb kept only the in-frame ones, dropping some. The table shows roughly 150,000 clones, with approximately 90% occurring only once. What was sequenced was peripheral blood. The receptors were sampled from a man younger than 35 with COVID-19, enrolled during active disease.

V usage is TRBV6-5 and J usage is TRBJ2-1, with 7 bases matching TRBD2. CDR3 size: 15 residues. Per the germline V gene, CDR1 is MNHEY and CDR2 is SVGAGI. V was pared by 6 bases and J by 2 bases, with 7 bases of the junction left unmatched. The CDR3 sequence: CASSPGTTTYNEQFF. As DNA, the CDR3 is TGTGCCAGCAGCCCCGGGACTACCACCTACAATGAGCAGTTCTTC.

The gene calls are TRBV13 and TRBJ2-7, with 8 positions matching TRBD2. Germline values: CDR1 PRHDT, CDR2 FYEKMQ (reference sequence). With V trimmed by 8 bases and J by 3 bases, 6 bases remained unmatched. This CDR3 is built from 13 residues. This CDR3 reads CASRLAPSYEQYF. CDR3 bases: TGTGCCAGCCGACTAGCGCCGAGCTACGAGCAGTACTTC.

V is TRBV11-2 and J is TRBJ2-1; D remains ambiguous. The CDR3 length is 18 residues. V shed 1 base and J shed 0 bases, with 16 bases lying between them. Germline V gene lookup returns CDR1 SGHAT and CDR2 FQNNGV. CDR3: CASSLVGLKWSSYNEQFF. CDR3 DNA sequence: TGTGCCAGCAGCTTAGTGGGTTTAAAGTGGAGCTCCTACAATGAGCAGTTCTTC.

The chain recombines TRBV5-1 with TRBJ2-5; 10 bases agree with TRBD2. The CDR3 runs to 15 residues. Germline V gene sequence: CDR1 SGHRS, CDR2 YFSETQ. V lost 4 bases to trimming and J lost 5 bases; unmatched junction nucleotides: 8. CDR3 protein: CASSSSGRARETQYF. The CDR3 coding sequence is TGCGCCAGCAGCAGCAGCGGGAGGGCTAGGGAGACCCAGTACTTC.

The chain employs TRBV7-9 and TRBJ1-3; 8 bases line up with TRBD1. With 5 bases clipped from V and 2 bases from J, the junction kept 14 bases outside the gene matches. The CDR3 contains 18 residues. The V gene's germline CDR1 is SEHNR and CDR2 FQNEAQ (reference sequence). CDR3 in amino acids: CASSPPFGQGGTGNTIYF. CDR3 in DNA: TGTGCCAGCAGCCCACCCTTCGGACAGGGAGGGACTGGAAACACCATATATTTT.

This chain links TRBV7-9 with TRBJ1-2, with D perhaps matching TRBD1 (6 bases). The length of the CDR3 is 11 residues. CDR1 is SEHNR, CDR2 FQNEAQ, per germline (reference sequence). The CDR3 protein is CTLAGDYGYTF. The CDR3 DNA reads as TGTACCCTGGCAGGGGACTATGGCTACACCTTC. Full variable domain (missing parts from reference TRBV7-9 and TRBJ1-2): DTGVSQNPRHKITKRGQNVTFRCDPISEHNRLYWYRQTLGQGPEFLTYFQNEAQLEKSRLLSDRFSAERPKGSFSTLEIQRTEQGDSAMYLCTLAGDYGYTFGSGTRLTVV.

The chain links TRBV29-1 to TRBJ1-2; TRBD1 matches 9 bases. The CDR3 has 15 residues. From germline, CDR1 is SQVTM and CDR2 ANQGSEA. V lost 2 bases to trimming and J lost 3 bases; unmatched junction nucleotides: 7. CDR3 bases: TGCAGCGTTGAACTCTTTAGGACAGGGGACTATGGCTACACCTTC. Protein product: CSVELFRTGDYGYTF.

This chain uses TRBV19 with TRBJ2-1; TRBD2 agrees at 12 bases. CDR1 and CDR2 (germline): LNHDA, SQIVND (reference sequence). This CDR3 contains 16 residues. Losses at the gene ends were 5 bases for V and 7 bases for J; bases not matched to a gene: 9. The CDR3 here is CASSPRAGTSGNEQFF. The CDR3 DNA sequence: TGTGCCAGTAGTCCCCGAGCCGGGACTAGCGGGAATGAGCAGTTCTTC.

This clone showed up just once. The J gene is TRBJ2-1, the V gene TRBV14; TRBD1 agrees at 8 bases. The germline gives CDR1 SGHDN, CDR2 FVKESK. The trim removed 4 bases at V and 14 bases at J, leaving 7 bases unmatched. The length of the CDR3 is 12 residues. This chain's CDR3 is CASSLRTGKEFF. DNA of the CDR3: TGTGCCAGCAGCCTCAGGACAGGGAAGGAGTTCTTC.

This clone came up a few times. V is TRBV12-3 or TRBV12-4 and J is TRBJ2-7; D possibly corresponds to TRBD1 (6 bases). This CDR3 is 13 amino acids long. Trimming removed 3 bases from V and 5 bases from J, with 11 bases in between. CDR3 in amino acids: CASSFTGLHEQYF. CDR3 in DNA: TGTGCCAGCAGTTTTACAGGGCTGCACGAGCAGTACTTC.

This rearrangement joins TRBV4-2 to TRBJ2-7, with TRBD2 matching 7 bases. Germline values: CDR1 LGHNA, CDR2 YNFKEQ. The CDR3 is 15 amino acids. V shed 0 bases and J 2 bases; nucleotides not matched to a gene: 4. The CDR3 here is CASSQERLAPYEQYF. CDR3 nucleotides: TGTGCCAGCAGCCAAGAGAGACTAGCTCCCTACGAGCAGTACTTC.

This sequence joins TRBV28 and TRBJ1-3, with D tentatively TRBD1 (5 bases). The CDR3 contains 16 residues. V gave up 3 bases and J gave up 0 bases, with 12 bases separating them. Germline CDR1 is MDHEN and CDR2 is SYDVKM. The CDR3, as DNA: TGTGCCAGCAGTTTCTCGACGACAGTCTCTGGAAACACCATATATTTT. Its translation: CASSFSTTVSGNTIYF.

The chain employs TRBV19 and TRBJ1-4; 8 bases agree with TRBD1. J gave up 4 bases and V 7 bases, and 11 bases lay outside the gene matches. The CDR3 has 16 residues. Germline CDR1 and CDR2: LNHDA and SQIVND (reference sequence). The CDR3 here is CASTSKGDRFNEKLFF. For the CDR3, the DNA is TGTGCCAGTACCTCGAAGGGGGACAGGTTTAATGAAAAACTGTTTTTT.

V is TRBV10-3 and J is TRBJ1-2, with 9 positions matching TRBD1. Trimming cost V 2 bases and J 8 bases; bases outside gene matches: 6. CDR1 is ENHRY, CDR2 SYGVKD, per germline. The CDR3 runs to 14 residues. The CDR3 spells CAISETDRGWGYTF. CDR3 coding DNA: TGTGCCATCAGTGAGACGGACAGGGGTTGGGGCTACACCTTC.

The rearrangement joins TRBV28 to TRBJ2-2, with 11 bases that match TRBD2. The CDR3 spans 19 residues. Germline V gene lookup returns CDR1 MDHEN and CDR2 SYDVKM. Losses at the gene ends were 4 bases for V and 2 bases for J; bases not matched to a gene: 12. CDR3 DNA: TGTGCCAGCAGTTCCACCGTGGGACTAGCGGCAAACAACACCGGGGAGCTGTTTTTT. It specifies CASSSTVGLAANNTGELFF.

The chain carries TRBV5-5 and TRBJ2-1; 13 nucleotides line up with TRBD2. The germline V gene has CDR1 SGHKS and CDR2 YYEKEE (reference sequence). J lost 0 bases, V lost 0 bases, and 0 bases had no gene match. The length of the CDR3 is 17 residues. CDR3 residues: CASSLGTSGSSYNEQFF. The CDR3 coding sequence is TGTGCCAGCAGCTTGGGGACTAGCGGGAGCTCCTACAATGAGCAGTTCTTC. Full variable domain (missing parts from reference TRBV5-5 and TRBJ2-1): DAGVTQSPTHLIKTRGQQVTLRCSPISGHKSVSWYQQVLGQGPQFIFQYYEKEERGRGNFPDRFSARQFPNYSSELNVNALLLGDSALYLCASSLGTSGSSYNEQFFGPGTRLTVL.

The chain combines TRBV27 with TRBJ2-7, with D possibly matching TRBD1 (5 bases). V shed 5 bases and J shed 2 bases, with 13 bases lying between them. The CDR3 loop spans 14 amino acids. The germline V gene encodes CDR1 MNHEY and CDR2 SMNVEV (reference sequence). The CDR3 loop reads CASSLRQQAYEQYF. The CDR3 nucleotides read TGTGCCAGCAGTCTTCGACAGCAAGCCTACGAGCAGTACTTC.

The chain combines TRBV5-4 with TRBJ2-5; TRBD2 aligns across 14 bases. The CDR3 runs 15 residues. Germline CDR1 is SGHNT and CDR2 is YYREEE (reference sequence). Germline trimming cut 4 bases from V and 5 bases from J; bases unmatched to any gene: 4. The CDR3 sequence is CASSQGLAGEETQYF. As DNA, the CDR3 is TGTGCCAGCAGCCAGGGACTAGCGGGGGAGGAGACCCAGTACTTC.

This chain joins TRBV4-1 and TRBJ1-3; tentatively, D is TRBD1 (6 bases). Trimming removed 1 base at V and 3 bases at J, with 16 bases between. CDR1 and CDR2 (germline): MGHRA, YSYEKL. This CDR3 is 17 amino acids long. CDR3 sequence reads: CASSQGVAGAFGNTIYF. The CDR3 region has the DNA TGCGCCAGCAGCCAAGGGGTGGCGGGGGCCTTTGGAAACACCATATATTTT.

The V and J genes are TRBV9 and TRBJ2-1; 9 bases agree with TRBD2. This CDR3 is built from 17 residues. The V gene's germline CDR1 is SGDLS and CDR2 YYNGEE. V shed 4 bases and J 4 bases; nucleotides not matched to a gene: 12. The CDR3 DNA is TGTGCCAGCAGCAGCCCCTTAGCGGGAGCGGAGTACAATGAGCAGTTCTTC. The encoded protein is CASSSPLAGAEYNEQFF.

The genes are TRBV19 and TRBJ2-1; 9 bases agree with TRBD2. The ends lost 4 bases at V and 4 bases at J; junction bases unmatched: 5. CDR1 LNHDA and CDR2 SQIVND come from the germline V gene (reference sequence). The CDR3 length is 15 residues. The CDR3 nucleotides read TGTGCCAGTAGTACCACTAGCGGGCCATACAATGAGCAGTTCTTC. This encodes CASSTTSGPYNEQFF.

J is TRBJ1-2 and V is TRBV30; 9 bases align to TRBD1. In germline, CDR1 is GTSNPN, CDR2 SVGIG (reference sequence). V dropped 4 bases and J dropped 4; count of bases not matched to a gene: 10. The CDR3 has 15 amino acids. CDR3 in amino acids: CAWTFKDRGGYGYTF. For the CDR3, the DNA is TGTGCCTGGACCTTCAAGGACAGGGGAGGCTATGGCTACACCTTC. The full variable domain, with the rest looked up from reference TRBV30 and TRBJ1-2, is SQTIHQWPATLVQPVGSPLSLECTVEGTSNPNLYWYRQAAGRGLQLLFYSVGIGQISSEVPQNLSASRPQDRQFILSSKKLLLSDSGFYLCAWTFKDRGGYGYTFGSGTRLTVV.

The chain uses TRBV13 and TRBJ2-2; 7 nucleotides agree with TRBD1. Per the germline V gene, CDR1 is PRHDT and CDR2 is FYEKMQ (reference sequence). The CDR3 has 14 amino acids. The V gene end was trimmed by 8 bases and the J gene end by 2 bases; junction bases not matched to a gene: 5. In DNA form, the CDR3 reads TGTGCCAGCGTGGGACAGTATAACACCGGGGAGCTGTTTTTT. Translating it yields CASVGQYNTGELFF.

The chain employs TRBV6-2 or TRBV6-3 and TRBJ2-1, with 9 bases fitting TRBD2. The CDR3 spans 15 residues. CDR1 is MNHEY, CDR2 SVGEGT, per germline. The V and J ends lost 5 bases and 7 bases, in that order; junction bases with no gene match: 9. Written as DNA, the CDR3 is TGTGCCAGCAGTCAACTAGCGGGTAGCTGGAATGAGCAGTTCTTC. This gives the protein CASSQLAGSWNEQFF.